This T cell receptor (beta chain) is drawn from a study of early stage breast cancer tumors. In the study overall: Most invasive tumors, about 70% of the 16, were ER+/PR+/HER2-. Overall study findings and caveats: Tumors had 2 to 3-fold higher T cell density and higher clonality than adjacent normal breast tissue.

Clones were read by immunoSEQ multiplex PCR, and TCRdb kept only the in-frame ones, dropping some. The table records roughly 58,000 clones, about 93% of them present only once. After removal of 3 bases from V and 0 bases from J, the junction contained 9 bases not matched to a gene. The CDR3 sequence is 17 residues long. Germline V CDR1 and CDR2: MDHEN, SYDVKM. This clone was detected once. What it binds is unknown. Input material: blood. The receptor was derived from a person aged 70 to 85 with breast cancer. The rearrangement joins TRBV28 to TRBJ1-1; 8 bases are shared with TRBD1. CDR3 protein: CASSLSAAGGVNTEAFF. The CDR3 DNA reads TGTGCCAGCAGTTTGTCCGCGGCAGGGGGCGTGAACACTGAAGCTTTCTTT.